Listed here is a single TCR beta chain. What it binds is not known. Germline V gene sequence: CDR1 SGHTS, CDR2 YDEGEE. Between the trimmed V and J ends, which lost 2 bases and 5 bases, there was a span of 7 bases. The CDR3 spans 12 residues. This sample is drawn from a study of T cell responses to AZD1222 COVID-19 vaccine. Study-level results: Donors were largely white British and mainly female; clonal diversity was possibly underestimated.

Assay: immunoSEQ multiplex PCR; the TCRdb copy retains only in-frame clones and omits some. This table has about 66,000 clones, about 89% appearing once. The origin of this receptor is an adult who received the MenACWY meningococcal vaccine as a control. This sequence joins TRBV5-8 and TRBJ1-1, with no clear D. Specimen: peripheral blood, collected 28 days after the second dose of the MenACWY control vaccine. CDR3 in DNA: TGTGCCAGCAGCTTTAGACGGACTGAAGCTTTCTTT. This codes for CASSFRRTEAFF.